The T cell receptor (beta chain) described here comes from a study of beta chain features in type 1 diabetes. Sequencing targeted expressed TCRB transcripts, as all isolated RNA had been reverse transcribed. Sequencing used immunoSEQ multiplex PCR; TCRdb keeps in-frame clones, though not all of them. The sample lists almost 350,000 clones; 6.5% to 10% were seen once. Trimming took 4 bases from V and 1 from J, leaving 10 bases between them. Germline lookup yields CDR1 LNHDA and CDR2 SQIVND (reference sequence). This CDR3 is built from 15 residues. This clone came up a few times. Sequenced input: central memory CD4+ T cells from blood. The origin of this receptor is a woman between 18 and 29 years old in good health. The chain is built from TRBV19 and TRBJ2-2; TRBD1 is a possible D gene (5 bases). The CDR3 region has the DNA TGTGCCAGTAGTAAAAGAGACAGGAACACCGGGGAGCTGTTTTTT. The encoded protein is CASSKRDRNTGELFF.